The 28 T cell receptor beta chains below were found in one sample sequenced in a study of T cell repertoires in ileal Crohn's disease (dated by TCRdb to between 2019 and 2020). Libraries were prepared through the immunoSEQ multiplex PCR assay. The clones in this table, taken by TCRdb from immuneACCESS, are in-frame only. Not every clone is retained; where verified, under half of the shortfall comes from an unresolved V gene, and the cause of the rest is unknown. Across this sample there are approximately 15,000 clones, with roughly 80% seen only once. Jointly, the top ten make up roughly 4% of the sample. The sequencing sample was made of ileal tissue. Receptors originate from an adult with Crohn's disease.

The chain joins TRBV7-8 to TRBJ2-7, with D perhaps TRBD2 (5 bases). CDR1 and CDR2 from the germline V gene are SGHVS and FQNEAQ. The CDR3 has 13 amino acids. With 5 bases removed from V and 6 bases from J, the gap between germline ends came to 14 bases. The CDR3 loop is CASSGRERAEQYF. DNA of the CDR3: TGTGCCAGCAGCGGCCGGGAAAGGGCCGAGCAGTACTTC.

The chain combines TRBV7-9 with TRBJ1-2, with D maybe TRBD1 (5 bases). V lost 3 bases, J lost 5 bases, and 19 bases lay in between. The CDR3 spans 16 residues. Per germline, CDR1 SEHNR and CDR2 FQNEAQ (reference sequence). The DNA of the CDR3 is TGTGCCAGCAGCTTTGGAGGACAATTCGGGACTTATGGCTACACCTTC. Its protein product is CASSFGGQFGTYGYTF.

The chain combines TRBV4-2 with TRBJ2-5; the match to TRBD2 covers 7 bases. In germline, CDR1 is LGHNA, CDR2 YNFKEQ. CDR3 length: 13 residues. The trim removed 4 bases at V and 5 bases at J, leaving 4 bases unmatched. The CDR3 DNA follows: TGTGCCAGCAGCCCCTGGGGGGGTGAGACCCAGTACTTC. Protein sequence: CASSPWGGETQYF.

This clone was detected only once. V and J are TRBV6-5 and TRBJ1-4; D might be TRBD1 (5 bases). The CDR3 runs to 13 residues. V dropped 4 bases and J dropped 10 bases, with 13 bases sitting between them. From germline, CDR1 is MNHEY and CDR2 SVGAGI. CDR3 nucleotides: TGTGCCAGCAGTTCGCCCGGGGGAGGAAAACTGTTTTTT. Translation: CASSSPGGGKLFF.

The chain combines TRBV11-3 with TRBJ2-5; TRBD2 is a possible D gene (5 bases). The V gene's germline CDR1 is SGHNT and CDR2 YENEEA. The germline V and J ends were trimmed by 5 bases and 5 bases, with 18 bases remaining between them. CDR3 length: 15 amino acids. The CDR3 DNA is TGTGCCAGCAGCCCTACGTCGAGCCCGGGGGAGACCCAGTACTTC. Translating gives CASSPTSSPGETQYF.

A remark on this clone: Within the sample, other DNA sequences also encode this same CDR3. CDR3 sequence (DNA): TGTGCCAGCAGCCCCCGCTCGGGCACTGAAGCTTTCTTT. It yields the protein CASSPRSGTEAFF. The genes are TRBV11-2 and TRBJ1-1, with no clear D. V was shortened by 5 bases and J by 4 bases, with 11 bases between the two germline ends. The CDR3 extends over 13 amino acids. Germline assignment: CDR1 SGHAT and CDR2 FQNNGV.

The rearrangement uses TRBV19 and TRBJ2-2; 8 bases align to TRBD1. CDR1 LNHDA and CDR2 SQIVND come from the germline V gene (reference sequence). V was pared by 4 bases and J by 3 bases, with 4 bases of the junction left unmatched. This CDR3 has 15 residues. The DNA for the CDR3 is TGTGCCAGTAGTACCGAACAGGGGGACACCGGGGAGCTGTTTTTT. The encoded protein is CASSTEQGDTGELFF.

The count of this clone is one. The chain is built from TRBV2 and TRBJ1-1; possible D gene TRBD1, 5 bases. In germline, CDR1 is SNHLY, CDR2 FYNNEI. This CDR3 spans 13 amino acids. V was cut by 3 bases and J by 6 bases, with 11 bases left in between. In DNA form, the CDR3 reads TGTGCCAGCAGTGAGGGCAGGGTACCTGAAGCTTTCTTT. This sequence encodes CASSEGRVPEAFF.

This clone has a single count. This rearrangement joins TRBV9 to TRBJ1-2; 8 bases agree with TRBD1. CDR1 and CDR2 from the germline V gene are SGDLS and YYNGEE. This CDR3 spans 14 amino acids. With 4 bases clipped from V and 5 bases from J, the junction kept 7 bases outside the gene matches. CDR3 DNA: TGTGCCAGCAGCTTACAGGGGGACGGGTATGGCTACACCTTC. Protein: CASSLQGDGYGYTF.

This rearrangement joins TRBV5-6 to TRBJ2-7; 7 bases map to TRBD1. With V trimmed by 5 bases and J by 2 bases, 1 base remained unmatched. The CDR3 totals 12 residues. Germline CDR1 SGHDT, CDR2 YYEEEE. The CDR3: CASRGQTYEQYF. The CDR3 coding sequence is TGTGCCAGCAGGGGACAGACCTACGAGCAGTACTTC.

The rearrangement links TRBV5-1 to TRBJ1-2; 9 bases are shared with TRBD1. The CDR3 contains 16 residues. Germline V gene lookup returns CDR1 SGHRS and CDR2 YFSETQ. V lost 0 bases, J lost 8 bases, and 11 bases stayed unmatched. The DNA of the CDR3 is TGCGCCAGCAGCTTGGACAGGGGGCGAGGCCGGGGCGGCTACACCTTC. It yields the protein CASSLDRGRGRGGYTF.

The chain is built from TRBV7-9 and TRBJ2-2; 7 bases align to TRBD2. The germline V gene encodes CDR1 SEHNR and CDR2 FQNEAQ (reference sequence). The CDR3 contains 16 residues. The J segment lost 5 bases and the V segment lost 5 bases, leaving 11 bases of the junction unmatched. This CDR3 is CASSPHGGGETGELFF. The CDR3 nucleotides are TGTGCCAGCAGCCCCCACGGCGGGGGTGAAACCGGGGAGCTGTTTTTT.

The chain is built from TRBV6-5 and TRBJ1-5; 8 bases map to TRBD1. CDR1 is MNHEY and CDR2 is SVGAGI in the germline V gene. The V gene end was trimmed by 6 bases and the J gene end by 0 bases; junction bases not matched to a gene: 4. The CDR3 is 15 residues long. The CDR3 is CASSSQGGSNQPQHF. The CDR3 DNA follows: TGTGCCAGCAGCTCACAGGGGGGTAGCAATCAGCCCCAGCATTTT.

The chain carries TRBV2 and TRBJ1-5; 7 nucleotides line up with TRBD1. There are 15 residues in the CDR3. CDR1 and CDR2 (germline): SNHLY, FYNNEI. With V trimmed by 8 bases and J by 3 bases, 10 bases remained unmatched. This CDR3 is CASQDRVVSNQPQHF. The CDR3 nucleotides are TGTGCCAGCCAAGACAGGGTAGTGTCCAATCAGCCCCAGCATTTT.

This clone was counted once. CDR3 sequence (DNA): TGTGCCAGCAGTAACAGGGGGCCATACGAGCAGTACTTC. This gives the protein CASSNRGPYEQYF. The genes are TRBV2 and TRBJ2-7, with 9 bases matching TRBD1. Trimming cost V 5 bases and J 4 bases; bases outside gene matches: 3. Germline V gene lookup returns CDR1 SNHLY and CDR2 FYNNEI. CDR3 length: 13 residues.

The rearrangement links TRBV6-4 to TRBJ1-2, with D perhaps TRBD1 (6 bases). From germline, CDR1 is MRHNA and CDR2 SNTAGT. The CDR3 has 14 amino acids. V was shortened by 3 bases and J by 8 bases, with 16 bases between the two germline ends. CDR3 bases: TGTGCCAGCAGTGAAGGGGGGGAAAAGGGAGGCTACACCTTC. Residues: CASSEGGEKGGYTF.

The chain couples TRBV6-1 to TRBJ2-1; 12 positions agree with TRBD2. This CDR3 spans 17 amino acids. In germline, CDR1 is MNHNS, CDR2 SASEGT. Trimming at V came to 2 bases and at J to 2 bases, leaving 4 bases not matched to a gene. CDR3 DNA sequence: TGTGCCAGCAGTGAAAGGTCTAGCGGGGGGGCCTACAATGAGCAGTTCTTC. Residues: CASSERSSGGAYNEQFF.

The chain combines TRBV19 with TRBJ1-3; TRBD1 agrees at 7 bases. V gave up 5 bases and J gave up 2 bases; unmatched junction bases: 9. The CDR3 is made up of 16 amino acids. Per germline, CDR1 LNHDA and CDR2 SQIVND (reference sequence). CDR3 nucleotides: TGTGCCAGTAGTTCGGACAGGCTTGGAACTGGAAACACCATATATTTT. Translated, it gives CASSSDRLGTGNTIYF.

A few counts support this clone. This chain links TRBV9 with TRBJ2-5, with 8 bases that match TRBD2. The CDR3 length is 13 residues. V shed 0 bases and J 5 bases; nucleotides not matched to a gene: 0. Germline V gives CDR1 SGDLS, CDR2 YYNGEE. Here the CDR3 DNA reads TGTGCCAGCAGCGTAGGCGGGGGGGAGACCCAGTACTTC. Its protein product is CASSVGGGETQYF.

The chain recombines TRBV5-1 with TRBJ2-7; a possible D gene is TRBD1 (6 bases). The V and J ends lost 4 bases and 1 base respectively, with 9 bases between them. The CDR3 consists of 13 residues. Germline CDR1 is SGHRS and CDR2 is YFSETQ. The CDR3 region is CASSRDNSYEQYF. Here the CDR3 DNA reads TGCGCCAGCAGCAGGGACAATTCCTACGAGCAGTACTTC.

The chain uses TRBV6-5 and TRBJ2-2, with D possibly being TRBD2 (6 bases). Germline CDR1 reads MNHEY; CDR2 reads SVGAGI. The CDR3 is 16 amino acids. The V end lost 2 bases, the J end lost 0 bases, and 10 bases lay between the germline ends. This chain's CDR3 is CASSYVPGANTGELFF. In DNA form, the CDR3 reads TGTGCCAGCAGTTACGTTCCGGGGGCGAACACCGGGGAGCTGTTTTTT.

The chain carries TRBV12-5 and TRBJ2-5, with 11 bases identical to TRBD2. The CDR3 loop spans 17 amino acids. The V and J ends lost 0 bases and 4 bases, in that order; junction bases with no gene match: 7. Germline values: CDR1 LGHNT, CDR2 FRNRAP. CDR3: CASGLVLAGVASETQYF. CDR3 nucleotide sequence: TGTGCTAGTGGTTTGGTACTAGCGGGAGTCGCCTCAGAGACCCAGTACTTC.

In this sample, this clone turned up a few times. The V and J genes are TRBV7-9 and TRBJ1-2; D possibly corresponds to TRBD1 (6 bases). This CDR3 comprises 14 residues. The germline CDR1 and CDR2 sequences are SEHNR and FQNEAQ (reference sequence). Trimming removed 5 bases at V and 6 bases at J, with 16 bases between. The CDR3 DNA follows: TGTGCCAGCAGCCCCGAGGGGGAAGGGAATGGCTACACCTTC. Residues: CASSPEGEGNGYTF.

The CDR3 DNA reads as TGCGCCAGCAGCTTGGGGGCTCCGGGACAGGGCCTTGGCTACACCTTC. Translation: CASSLGAPGQGLGYTF. The V call is TRBV5-1, the J call TRBJ1-2; TRBD1 matches 9 bases. V lost 0 bases, J lost 7 bases, and 10 bases stayed unmatched. Germline assignment: CDR1 SGHRS and CDR2 YFSETQ. This CDR3 region has 16 residues.

The V and J genes are TRBV2 and TRBJ2-2; 11 nucleotides line up with TRBD1. Trimming took 4 bases from V and 5 from J; bases not matched to a gene: 12. From germline, CDR1 is SNHLY and CDR2 FYNNEI. This CDR3 is built from 18 residues. CDR3 sequence (DNA): TGTGCCAGCAGTGCGGAGTTGGCCGGGACAGGGGGGACCGGGGAGCTGTTTTTT. It codes for CASSAELAGTGGTGELFF.

Only a few counts were recorded for this clone. The rearrangement links TRBV7-9 to TRBJ2-7, with D perhaps TRBD1 (5 bases). The germline V gene encodes CDR1 SEHNR and CDR2 FQNEAQ (reference sequence). Trimming pared 6 bases from V and 3 bases from J, leaving 9 bases between. This CDR3 contains 12 residues. The CDR3 loop is CASRRDSYEQYF. CDR3 coding DNA: TGTGCCAGCAGAAGAGACAGCTACGAGCAGTACTTC.

This clone was found a few times. The chain joins TRBV4-3 to TRBJ2-4; 11 bases agree with TRBD2. The CDR3 has 16 residues. The J segment lost 5 bases and the V segment lost 2 bases, leaving 5 bases of the junction unmatched. Germline lookup yields CDR1 LGHNA and CDR2 YSLEER. The CDR3 protein is CASSQQLAGVQNIQYF. In nucleotides, the CDR3 is TGCGCCAGCAGCCAACAACTAGCGGGAGTCCAAAACATTCAGTACTTC.

The J gene is TRBJ1-1, the V gene TRBV5-5, with a possible D match to TRBD1 (6 bases). This CDR3 region has 15 residues. The germline CDR1 and CDR2 sequences are SGHKS and YYEKEE (reference sequence). With 4 bases removed from V and 0 bases from J, the gap between germline ends came to 13 bases. The CDR3 DNA reads as TGTGCCAGCAGCCCGGCGACAGGATTGAACACTGAAGCTTTCTTT. As protein: CASSPATGLNTEAFF.